Shown below are 16 T cell receptor beta chains from a single sample sequenced in a study of T cell responses to AZD1222 COVID-19 vaccine. The repertoire was sequenced with immunoSEQ multiplex PCR; TCRdb's copy has only in-frame clones and lacks some. Among about 150,000 clones listed, approximately 89% were seen once. The sequences come from peripheral blood, collected on day 0 of AZD1222 vaccination. The source of these receptors is an adult in good health.

The chain has TRBV6-2 or TRBV6-3 and TRBJ2-7; D is unresolved. This CDR3 spans 14 amino acids. CDR1 is MNHEY and CDR2 is SVGEGT in the germline V gene. V was pared by 4 bases and J by 0 bases, with 10 bases between. This chain's CDR3 is CASSSSGDSYEQYF. CDR3 DNA: TGTGCCAGCAGTTCCTCTGGTGACTCCTACGAGCAGTACTTC.

The CDR3 nucleotides are TGTGCTAGTGGAACGGACAGCCTAGGTGAAGCTTTCTTT. Translating gives CASGTDSLGEAFF. This chain uses TRBV12-5 with TRBJ1-1; the D gene is possibly TRBD1 (6 bases). The CDR3 is 13 residues long. Trimming stripped 6 bases from V and 7 bases from J, with 15 bases between. Germline loops: CDR1 LGHNT, CDR2 FRNRAP. Combining the CDR3 with reference TRBV12-5 and TRBJ1-1 gives the whole variable domain DARVTQTPRHKVTEMGQEVTMRCQPILGHNTVFWYRQTMMQGLELLAYFRNRAPLDDSGMPKDRFSAEMPDATLATLKIQPSEPRDSAVYFCASGTDSLGEAFFGQGTRLTVV.

This CDR3 is CASSRVSEDAEAFF. CDR3 coding DNA: TGTGCCAGCTCCCGCGTCTCGGAGGACGCTGAAGCTTTCTTT. V gene TRBV18 combines with J gene TRBJ1-1; D is unresolved. The germline gives CDR1 KGHSH, CDR2 LQKENI. The CDR3 contains 14 residues. V lost 6 bases and J 6 bases, leaving 17 bases between the germline ends.

The V and J genes are TRBV21-1 and TRBJ2-5; the table's D call, TRBD1, has no DNA check behind it. TRBV21-1 constitutes a pseudogene. CDR3 size: 11 residues. The DNA of the CDR3 is TGTGCCAGTCTCACACCAGAGACCCAGTACTTC. Translated, it gives CASLTPETQYF.

The J gene is TRBJ2-2, the V gene TRBV16, with TRBD1 identical over 7 bases. This CDR3 comprises 14 residues. V trimming: 2 bases; J trimming: 17 bases; junction bases outside the gene matches: 14. CDR1 is KGHSY and CDR2 is FQNENV in the germline V gene. The DNA for the CDR3 is TGTGCCAGCAGCCAAATGTTTGACGGGACAGCGGAATTTTTT. It is translated as CASSQMFDGTAEFF.

The chain joins TRBV5-8 to TRBJ2-1, with TRBD1 matching 9 bases. There are 15 residues in the CDR3. Per germline, CDR1 SGHTS and CDR2 YDEGEE. V was clipped by 2 bases and J by 1 base; unmatched bases: 1. The chain's CDR3 is CASSFGQGSYNEQFF. For the CDR3, the DNA is TGTGCCAGCAGCTTTGGACAGGGGTCCTACAATGAGCAGTTCTTC.

The V call is TRBV5-1, the J call TRBJ2-5; D possibly corresponds to TRBD1 (6 bases). Deletions cut 3 bases from V and 6 bases from J, with 18 bases between. The CDR3 has 15 amino acids. Germline V gene sequence: CDR1 SGHRS, CDR2 YFSETQ. In DNA form, the CDR3 reads TGCGCCAGCAGCTCTGGACAGACGGACATGCAGACCCAGTACTTC. It encodes CASSSGQTDMQTQYF. Together with reference TRBV5-1 and TRBJ2-5, the CDR3 gives the full variable domain: KAGVTQTPRYLIKTRGQQVTLSCSPISGHRSVSWYQQTPGQGLQFLFEYFSETQRNKGNFPGRFSGRQFSNSRSEMNVSTLELGDSALYLCASSSGQTDMQTQYFGPGTRLLVL.

This clone was counted only a few times. The rearrangement joins TRBV4-1 to TRBJ1-1, with D hard to call. Germline V gene sequence: CDR1 MGHRA, CDR2 YSYEKL. The germline V and J ends were trimmed by 4 bases and 2 bases, with 8 bases remaining between them. The CDR3 contains 13 residues. CDR3 sequence: CASSPNINTEAFF. The DNA for the CDR3 is TGCGCCAGCAGCCCCAATATTAACACTGAAGCTTTCTTT.

A single count supports this clone. This chain joins TRBV7-9 and TRBJ1-5; TRBD1 matches 7 bases. V dropped 5 bases and J dropped 5; count of bases not matched to a gene: 3. CDR1 SEHNR and CDR2 FQNEAQ come from the germline V gene (reference sequence). The CDR3 is 13 amino acids. CDR3 DNA: TGTGCCAGCAGCATCCAGGGGGATCAGCCCCAGCATTTT. It translates to CASSIQGDQPQHF.

This clone occurred once. The chain employs TRBV11-2 and TRBJ2-1, with 7 bases aligning to TRBD1. This CDR3 comprises 16 residues. Germline-derived CDR1 and CDR2 are SGHAT and FQNNGV. V lost 1 base, J lost 8 bases, and 11 bases stayed unmatched. The CDR3 nucleotides are TGTGCCAGCAGCTTAGGTGCGAACAGGGGAAGCGATGAGCAGTTCTTC. Encoded protein: CASSLGANRGSDEQFF.

This chain links TRBV7-2 with TRBJ2-7; TRBD2 aligns across 10 bases. Germline assignment: CDR1 SGHTA and CDR2 FQGNSA. The CDR3 is 15 residues long. Losses at the gene ends were 1 base for V and 6 bases for J; bases not matched to a gene: 6. The CDR3, as DNA: TGTGCCAGCAGCTTAGGTCTAGCGGGAGTGGGCGAGCAGTACTTC. Protein product: CASSLGLAGVGEQYF.

V and J are TRBV28 and TRBJ2-5; tentatively, D is TRBD2 (7 bases). The germline V and J ends were trimmed by 10 bases and 9 bases, with 27 bases remaining between them. The CDR3 loop spans 15 amino acids. Germline V CDR1 and CDR2: MDHEN, SYDVKM. The DNA of the CDR3 is TGTGCCACCCGGCGGGGGCTAGCGGTACCCCGGCCCCAGTACTTC. Residues: CATRRGLAVPRPQYF.

The chain combines TRBV7-9 with TRBJ2-5, with TRBD2 as a possible D gene (5 bases). This CDR3 has 14 amino acids. V lost 5 bases and J 1 base, leaving 11 bases between the germline ends. The V gene's germline CDR1 is SEHNR and CDR2 FQNEAQ (reference sequence). CDR3 protein: CASSPSGVQETQYF. Written as DNA, the CDR3 is TGTGCCAGCAGCCCCTCCGGGGTCCAAGAGACCCAGTACTTC. The entire variable domain, with the rest obtained from reference TRBV7-9 and TRBJ2-5, is as follows: DTGVSQNPRHKITKRGQNVTFRCDPISEHNRLYWYRQTLGQGPEFLTYFQNEAQLEKSRLLSDRFSAERPKGSFSTLEIQRTEQGDSAMYLCASSPSGVQETQYFGPGTRLLVL.

V and J are TRBV24-1 and TRBJ2-2, with D uncertain. The CDR3 spans 16 residues. Germline V gene lookup returns CDR1 KGHDR and CDR2 SFDVKD. Trimming took 4 bases from V and 1 from J, leaving 12 bases between them. CDR3 protein: CATSDPQAGNTGELFF. In DNA form, the CDR3 reads TGTGCCACCAGTGACCCCCAGGCAGGGAACACCGGGGAGCTGTTTTTT.

To note about this clone: Distinct nucleotide sequences in the sample also encode this CDR3. The V gene is TRBV4-2, the J gene TRBJ2-7; 12 bases are shared with TRBD2. This CDR3 contains 15 residues. Trimming removed 3 bases from V and 1 base from J; junction bases left unmatched: 1. Germline values: CDR1 LGHNA, CDR2 YNFKEQ. CDR3 sequence (DNA): TGTGCCAGCAGCCAGACTAGCGGGAGTTCCTACGAGCAGTACTTC. This encodes CASSQTSGSSYEQYF.

The genes are TRBV7-8 and TRBJ1-6; D is undetermined. This CDR3 has 12 residues. Trimming cost V 3 bases and J 13 bases, with 10 bases left between them. Germline loops: CDR1 SGHVS, CDR2 FQNEAQ. CDR3 nucleotide sequence: TGTGCCAGCAGCTTTCCTCAGCGGCCCCTCCACTTT. This codes for CASSFPQRPLHF.